The rows below give T cell receptor beta chains drawn from one sample of a study of T cell repertoires in ileal Crohn's disease. Libraries were prepared by immunoSEQ multiplex PCR; TCRdb keeps only in-frame clonotypes and omits some of them. The sample has about 13,000 clones; roughly 73% are singletons. Sequenced material: ileal tissue. These receptors originate from an adult with Crohn's disease. The CDR3 runs from the conserved cysteine through the conserved F or W.

v_call,j_call,cdr3_aa
TRBV6-1,TRBJ2-7,CASSASQGYEQYF
TRBV29-1,TRBJ1-2,CSVEDRGQEGVDTF
TRBV6-5,TRBJ1-5,CASSYSEGGNQPQHF
TRBV6-5,TRBJ2-3,CASSYAAGVSTDTQYF
TRBV10-3,TRBJ2-2,CAISEGSGQGAPGELFF
TRBV15,TRBJ2-5,CATSRVLQNQETQYF
TRBV7-9,TRBJ2-2,CASSPPGLLTGELFF
TRBV7-8,TRBJ2-1,CASSLVPGSDEQFF
TRBV9,TRBJ1-1,CASSPLGDTEAFF
TRBV19,TRBJ2-6,CASSIGQGAFFGANVLTF
TRBV7-9,TRBJ1-1,CASSLEQGTTEAFF
TRBV19,TRBJ2-2,CASTGLAGGGTGELFF
TRBV7-9,TRBJ2-2,CASKMEGGTGELFF
TRBV4-1,TRBJ2-7,CASSYRTESYVAYF
TRBV7-9,TRBJ1-4,CASSSERGINEKLFF
TRBV11-3,TRBJ2-6,CASSFRQGAGGANVLTF
TRBV4-1,TRBJ2-4,CASSHTQSAKNIQYF
TRBV27,TRBJ2-2,CASSTWTATGELFF
TRBV5-1,TRBJ1-4,CASSLGTGGRIANEKLFF
TRBV7-7,TRBJ2-7,CASSLTDRGHEQYF
TRBV14,TRBJ2-1,CASSQDRGSDEQFF
TRBV9,TRBJ2-7,CASSVGWLANYEQYF
TRBV9,TRBJ2-2,CASSPGLAGYTGELFF